The TCR beta chain under discussion was sequenced for a study of T cell responses to AZD1222 COVID-19 vaccine. The study's findings and limits: Receipt of two AZD1222 doses was followed by a rise in Spike-specific TCR breadth and depth. Only 5 to 7 AZD1222 recipients tested seropositive at baseline.

In the case of this clone: Its target is unknown.

The CDR3 length is 15 residues. Trimming left V 3 bases short and J 4 bases short, with 17 bases between. The germline CDR1 and CDR2 sequences are SQVTM and ANQGSEA. Generated by immunoSEQ multiplex PCR, the TCRdb table keeps only in-frame clones and is missing some. The sample contains 89,000 or so clones, over 80% of which appear only once. The sequence was obtained from an adult who received the AZD1222 COVID-19 vaccine. Material: peripheral blood, obtained 28 days after the second AZD1222 dose. The chain couples TRBV29-1 to TRBJ2-3; tentatively, D is TRBD2 (6 bases). In DNA form, the CDR3 reads TGCAGCGTTGAGGGCCGGGACTTGAGCCCAGATACGCAGTATTTT. Its protein is CSVEGRDLSPDTQYF.